This T cell receptor (beta chain) was profiled in a study of blood T cell repertoires in COVID-19. About the research overall: The samples span acute and convalescent COVID-19 from the United States, Italy and Spain. From T cells, B-cell-depleted T cells, or PBMCs came the material, which was cDNA or gDNA.

CDR3 size: 20 residues. Patients in Seattle were enrolled during active infection, then followed longitudinally. Authors' processing steps: Estimation of nucleated cell counts was performed using reference gene primer amplification. This table comes from immunoSEQ multiplex PCR, and its TCRdb copy is limited to in-frame clones, with some not included. The V and J calls and the clone size are those of that table, but D and trimming were determined from the DNA. The table lists 200,000 to 300,000 clones, around nine tenths of them singletons. The chain uses TRBV21-1 and TRBJ2-3; TRBD2, the table's D call, lacks a check against the DNA. TRBV21-1 is designated a pseudogene. This receptor was identified in a woman aged 55-75 years with COVID-19, enrolled during active disease. Sequencing was done on a sample of peripheral blood. For the CDR3, the DNA is TGTGCCAGCAGCAGAGAATATGGGCTAGCGGGCTGCCGAACAGCAGATACGCAGTATTTT. It yields the protein CASSREYGLAGCRTADTQYF.